The sequence of this T cell receptor (beta chain) was determined in a study of T cell responses to AZD1222 COVID-19 vaccine. Study-wide points: As reported, nearly half of all spike-specific TCRs target variant regions that are unmutated. White British people made up most donors, females outnumbered males, and clonal diversity was possibly underestimated.

Produced via immunoSEQ multiplex PCR; TCRdb's table is partial and in-frame only. The data hold over 50,000 clones, with roughly four fifths observed a single time. A remark on this clone: What it binds is not known.

Germline values: CDR1 KGHSH, CDR2 LQKENI. There are 14 residues in the CDR3. V lost 9 bases and J 4 bases, leaving 19 bases between the germline ends. The sample here was peripheral blood, taken 28 days after the second AZD1222 dose. This receptor was taken from an adult who received the AZD1222 COVID-19 vaccine. The V gene is TRBV18, the J gene TRBJ2-7; no clear D. CDR3 in amino acids: CASSEDEPKYEQYF. CDR3 sequence (DNA): TGTGCCAGTTCCGAGGACGAACCTAAGTACGAGCAGTACTTC.